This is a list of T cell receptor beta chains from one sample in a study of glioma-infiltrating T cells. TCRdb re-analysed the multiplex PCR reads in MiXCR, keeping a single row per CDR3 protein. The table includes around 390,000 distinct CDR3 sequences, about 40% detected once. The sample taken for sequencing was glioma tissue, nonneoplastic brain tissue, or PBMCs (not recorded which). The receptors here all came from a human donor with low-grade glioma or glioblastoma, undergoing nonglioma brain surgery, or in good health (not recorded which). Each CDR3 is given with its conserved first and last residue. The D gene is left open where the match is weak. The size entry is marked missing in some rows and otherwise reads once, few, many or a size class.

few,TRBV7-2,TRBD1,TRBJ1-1,CASSLRQGMNTEAFF,TGTGCCAGCAGCCTAAGACAGGGGATGAACACTGAAGCTTTCTTT
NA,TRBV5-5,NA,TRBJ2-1,CASSKGVPGSLDNEQFF,TGTGCCAGCAGCAAGGGGGTCCCCGGGAGCCTCGACAATGAGCAGTTCTTC
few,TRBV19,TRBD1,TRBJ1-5,CASTLGQGINQPQHF,TGTGCCAGCACCCTCGGACAGGGTATCAATCAGCCCCAGCATTTT
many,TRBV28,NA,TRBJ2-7,CASSSRLAQGEQYF,TGTGCCAGCAGTTCTCGACTGGCCCAAGGCGAGCAGTACTTC
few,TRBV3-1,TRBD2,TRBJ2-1,CASSPALAGKYNEQFF,TGTGCCAGCAGCCCCGCCTTAGCGGGGAAGTACAATGAGCAGTTCTTC
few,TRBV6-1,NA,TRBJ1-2,CASSRDISYGYTF,TGTGCCAGCAGCCGGGACATCTCGTATGGCTACACCTTC
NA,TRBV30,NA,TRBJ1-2,CAWSSPGPYGYTF,TGTGCCTGGAGTTCACCGGGGCCCTATGGCTACACCTTC
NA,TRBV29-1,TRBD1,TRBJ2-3,CSGRQGRGTDTQYF,TGCAGCGGACGACAGGGGAGAGGCACAGATACGCAGTATTTT
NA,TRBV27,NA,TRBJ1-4,CASSPTRVKYEKLFF,TGTGCCAGCAGCCCGACGAGGGTTAAGTACGAAAAACTGTTTTTT
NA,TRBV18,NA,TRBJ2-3,CASSPTGDRGTQYF,TGTGCCAGCTCCCCGACTGGCGACCGTGGTACGCAGTATTTT
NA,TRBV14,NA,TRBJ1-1,CASSQLRENTEAFF,TGTGCCAGCAGCCAACTACGGGAGAACACTGAAGCTTTCTTT
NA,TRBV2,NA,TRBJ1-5,CASSPDRNSNQPQHF,TGTGCCAGCAGCCCCGACAGGAATAGCAATCAGCCCCAGCATTTT
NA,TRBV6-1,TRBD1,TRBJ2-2,CASRGTGGHTGELLF,TGTGCCAGCAGGGGGACAGGGGGCCACACCGGGGAGCTGCTTTTT